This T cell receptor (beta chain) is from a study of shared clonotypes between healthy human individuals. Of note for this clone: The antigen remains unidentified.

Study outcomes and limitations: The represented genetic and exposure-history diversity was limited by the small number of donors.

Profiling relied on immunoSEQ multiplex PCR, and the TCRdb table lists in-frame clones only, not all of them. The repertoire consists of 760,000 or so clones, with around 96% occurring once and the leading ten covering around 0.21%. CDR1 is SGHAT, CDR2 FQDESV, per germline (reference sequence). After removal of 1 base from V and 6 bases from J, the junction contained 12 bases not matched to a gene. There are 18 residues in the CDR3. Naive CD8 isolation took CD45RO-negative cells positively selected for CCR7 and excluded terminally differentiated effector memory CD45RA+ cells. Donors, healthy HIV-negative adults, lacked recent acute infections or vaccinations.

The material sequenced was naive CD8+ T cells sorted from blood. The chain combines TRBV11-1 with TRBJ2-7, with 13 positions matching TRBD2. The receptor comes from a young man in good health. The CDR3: CASSLERTSGSFIFEQYF. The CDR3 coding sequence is TGTGCCAGCAGCTTAGAAAGGACTAGCGGGAGTTTTATATTCGAGCAGTACTTC.